This passage covers 5 T cell receptor beta chains from one sample sequenced in a study of T cell changes during pregnancy in multiple sclerosis (dated by TCRdb to about 2019). Library generation was performed with the immunoSEQ multiplex PCR assay. TCRdb re-hosts the immuneACCESS table, in-frame sequences only. Its copies lack some clones; in the studies checked, an unresolved V gene accounts for under half of them, and the cause for the rest is not known. The sample includes some 71,000 clones, with roughly nine tenths observed a single time. 0.29% of the sample rests with the top ten. Sequencing was performed on CD4+ T cells from peripheral blood mononuclear cells, taken in the third trimester of pregnancy. The receptors here all came from a female donor in good health, enrolled as a control in a pregnancy study.

This sequence joins TRBV19 and TRBJ1-5; D is possibly TRBD1 (6 bases). V shed 4 bases and J shed 2 bases, with 15 bases lying between them. This CDR3 has 16 amino acids. Germline V lookup: CDR1 LNHDA, CDR2 SQIVND (reference sequence). CDR3 DNA sequence: TGTGCCAGTAGTAAATTACAGGGCGGCGGCAATCAGCCCCAGCATTTT. The encoded protein is CASSKLQGGGNQPQHF.

The chain has TRBV6-5 and TRBJ1-3; 7 bases match TRBD1. V was pared by 8 bases and J by 6 bases, with 7 bases of the junction left unmatched. The CDR3 loop spans 13 amino acids. Per the germline V gene, CDR1 is MNHEY and CDR2 is SVGAGI. This CDR3 reads CASQGDVVNTIYF. Written as DNA, the CDR3 is TGTGCCAGCCAGGGGGATGTGGTAAACACCATATATTTT.

The chain joins TRBV5-1 to TRBJ1-2; D gene ambiguous. The CDR3 extends over 13 amino acids. Trimming took off 5 bases at V and 0 bases at J, with 8 bases between the two ends. The V gene's germline CDR1 is SGHRS and CDR2 YFSETQ. CDR3 bases: TGCGCCAGCAGGCCCCCAGCTAACTATGGCTACACCTTC. This translates into CASRPPANYGYTF. Combining the CDR3 with reference TRBV5-1 and TRBJ1-2 gives the whole variable domain KAGVTQTPRYLIKTRGQQVTLSCSPISGHRSVSWYQQTPGQGLQFLFEYFSETQRNKGNFPGRFSGRQFSNSRSEMNVSTLELGDSALYLCASRPPANYGYTFGSGTRLTVV.

The CDR3 loop is CASSLGLSGGGNTEAFF. Written as DNA, the CDR3 is TGCGCCAGCAGCTTGGGTTTGAGCGGGGGCGGGAACACTGAAGCTTTCTTT. The rearrangement links TRBV5-1 to TRBJ1-1, with D maybe TRBD1 (6 bases). CDR1 and CDR2 (germline): SGHRS, YFSETQ. Trimming left V 0 bases short and J 1 base short, with 16 bases between. This CDR3 contains 17 residues.

The V gene is TRBV9, the J gene TRBJ2-1, with D perhaps TRBD2 (6 bases). Trimming removed 4 bases at V and 10 bases at J, with 12 bases between. CDR1 SGDLS and CDR2 YYNGEE come from the germline V gene. The CDR3 extends over 12 amino acids. CDR3 residues: CASSPPEGEQFF. Here the CDR3 DNA reads TGTGCCAGCAGCCCCCCGGAGGGAGAGCAGTTCTTC.